These 3 T cell receptor beta chains came from one sample sequenced in a study of cytomegalovirus exposure and HLA in healthy donors. 60 Vbeta and 13 Jbeta primers were used in PCR. The table came from immunoSEQ multiplex PCR; TCRdb's copy has only in-frame clones and leaves some out. The repertoire holds about 190,000 clones, with around 67% as singletons. Input material: PBMCs. These receptors were collected from a woman aged 25 to 39 in good health and CMV-seropositive.

The V gene is TRBV7-6, the J gene TRBJ2-7; 7 bases match TRBD1. The germline V gene encodes CDR1 SGHVS and CDR2 FNYEAQ. The junction had 12 bases not matched to a gene; V was cut back by 6 bases and J by 4 bases. CDR3 length: 15 amino acids. The CDR3 nucleotides read TGTGCCAGCAGTCCTAGGACAGGCACCAATTACGAGCAGTACTTC. Translated: CASSPRTGTNYEQYF.

This clone has only a few counts. The chain uses TRBV7-9 and TRBJ2-1; 14 nucleotides align to TRBD2. V lost 0 bases to trimming and J lost 3 bases; unmatched junction nucleotides: 4. Germline lookup yields CDR1 SEHNR and CDR2 FQNEAQ (reference sequence). The CDR3 has 18 amino acids. CDR3 in DNA: TGTGCCAGCAGCTTAGCGCGACTAGCGGGAGGGTTCTACAATGAGCAGTTCTTC. Encoded protein: CASSLARLAGGFYNEQFF.

This clone was seen once. V is TRBV18 and J is TRBJ1-1; 8 nucleotides match TRBD1. In germline, CDR1 is KGHSH, CDR2 LQKENI. This CDR3 is 14 amino acids long. Trimming removed 8 bases from V and 5 bases from J; junction bases left unmatched: 10. For the CDR3, the DNA is TGTGCCAGCCAGGGGGCGCCCCCAAGGACTGAAGCTTTCTTT. It codes for CASQGAPPRTEAFF.